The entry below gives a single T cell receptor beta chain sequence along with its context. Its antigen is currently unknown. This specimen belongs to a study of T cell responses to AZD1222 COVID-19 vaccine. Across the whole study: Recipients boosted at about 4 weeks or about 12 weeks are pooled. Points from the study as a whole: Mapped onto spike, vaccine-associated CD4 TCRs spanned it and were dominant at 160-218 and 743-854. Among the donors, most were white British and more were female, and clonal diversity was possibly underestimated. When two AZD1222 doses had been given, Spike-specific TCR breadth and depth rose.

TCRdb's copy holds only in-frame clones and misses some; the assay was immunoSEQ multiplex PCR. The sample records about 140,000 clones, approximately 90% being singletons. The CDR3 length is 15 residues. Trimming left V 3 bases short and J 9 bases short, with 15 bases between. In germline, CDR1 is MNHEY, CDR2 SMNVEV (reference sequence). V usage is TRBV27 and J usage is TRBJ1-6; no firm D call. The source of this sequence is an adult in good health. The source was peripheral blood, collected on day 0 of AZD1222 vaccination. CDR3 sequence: CASSFFSNSFSPLHF. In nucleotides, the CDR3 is TGTGCCAGCAGTTTTTTTTCGAACAGTTTTTCACCCCTCCACTTT.